The clone carrying this TCR beta chain was recorded a few times. TCRdb passed the 5' RACE reads through MiXCR, listing each CDR3 protein once. The sample carries hundreds of thousands of distinct CDR3 sequences, roughly an eighth recorded once. Germline V lookup: CDR1 LNHDA, CDR2 SQIVND (reference sequence). This CDR3 is built from 11 residues. V lost 10 bases, J lost 4 bases, and 11 bases lay in between. The entry originates in a study of T cells after yellow fever vaccination. This material consisted of PBMCs, taken on the day of the yellow fever booster vaccination. V gene TRBV19 combines with J gene TRBJ2-7; D perhaps matches TRBD1 (5 bases). The receptor's source is a man aged 25 to 45 who received the YFV17D yellow fever vaccine. The chain's CDR3 is CATKGSYEQYF. The CDR3 DNA reads TGTGCCACAAAGGGGTCGTACGAGCAGTACTTC. Complete variable domain (other parts from reference TRBV19 and TRBJ2-7): DGGITQSPKYLFRKEGQNVTLSCEQNLNHDAMYWYRQDPGQGLRLIYYSQIVNDFQKGDIAEGYSVSREKKESFPLTVTSAQKNPTAFYLCATKGSYEQYFGPGTRLTVT.